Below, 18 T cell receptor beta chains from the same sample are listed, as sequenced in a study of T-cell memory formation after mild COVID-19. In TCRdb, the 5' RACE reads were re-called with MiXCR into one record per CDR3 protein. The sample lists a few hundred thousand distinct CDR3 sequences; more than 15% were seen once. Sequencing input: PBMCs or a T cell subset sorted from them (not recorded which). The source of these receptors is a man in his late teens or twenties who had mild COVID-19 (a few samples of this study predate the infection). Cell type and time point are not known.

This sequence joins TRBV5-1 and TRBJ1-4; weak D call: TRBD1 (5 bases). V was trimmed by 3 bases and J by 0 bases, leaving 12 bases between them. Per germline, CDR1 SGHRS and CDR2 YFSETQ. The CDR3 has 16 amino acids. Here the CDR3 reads CASSYTGAATNEKLFF. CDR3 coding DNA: TGCGCCAGCAGCTACACCGGGGCAGCAACTAATGAAAAACTGTTTTTT.

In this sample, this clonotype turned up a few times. In DNA, the CDR3 is TGTGCCAGCAGTTACCAGACCTCCGACCGCGAAAAACTGTTTTTT. It codes for CASSYQTSDREKLFF. The rearrangement links TRBV6-2 or TRBV6-3 to TRBJ1-4, with D unresolved. Per the germline V gene, CDR1 is MNHEY and CDR2 is SVGEGT. Trimming stripped 2 bases from V and 8 bases from J, with 15 bases between. The CDR3 is 15 amino acids.

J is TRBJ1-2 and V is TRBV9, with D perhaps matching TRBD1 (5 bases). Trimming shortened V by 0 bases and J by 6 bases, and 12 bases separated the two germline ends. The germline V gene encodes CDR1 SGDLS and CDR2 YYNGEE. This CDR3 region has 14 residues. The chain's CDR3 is CASSVAAGRDGYTF. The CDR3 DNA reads TGTGCCAGCAGCGTAGCAGCAGGGAGGGATGGCTACACCTTC.

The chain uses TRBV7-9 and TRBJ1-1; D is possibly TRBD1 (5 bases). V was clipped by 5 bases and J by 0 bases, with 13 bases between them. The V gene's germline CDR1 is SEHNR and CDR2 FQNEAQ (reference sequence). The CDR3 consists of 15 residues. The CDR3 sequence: CASSPTGTVNTEAFF. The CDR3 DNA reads TGTGCCAGCAGCCCCACCGGGACCGTGAACACTGAAGCTTTCTTT.

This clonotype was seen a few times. The CDR3 spells CASSLEIGDTQYF. CDR3 nucleotide sequence: TGTGCCAGCAGCTTGGAGATAGGGGATACGCAGTATTTT. The chain has TRBV5-6 and TRBJ2-3; no definite D call. CDR3 length equals 13 residues. Germline-derived CDR1 and CDR2 are SGHDT and YYEEEE. V was clipped by 0 bases and J by 6 bases, with 8 bases between them.

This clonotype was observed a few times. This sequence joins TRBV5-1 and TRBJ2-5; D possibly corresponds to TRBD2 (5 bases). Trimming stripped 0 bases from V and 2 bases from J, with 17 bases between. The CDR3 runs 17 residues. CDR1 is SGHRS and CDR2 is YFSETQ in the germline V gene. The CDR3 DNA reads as TGCGCCAGCAGCTTGGCACTAGGACCGGCGACACAAGAGACCCAGTACTTC. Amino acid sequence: CASSLALGPATQETQYF.

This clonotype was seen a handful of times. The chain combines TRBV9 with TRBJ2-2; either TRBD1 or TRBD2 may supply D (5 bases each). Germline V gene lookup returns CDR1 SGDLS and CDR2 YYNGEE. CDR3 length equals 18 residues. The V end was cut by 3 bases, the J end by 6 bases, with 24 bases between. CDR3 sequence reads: CASSDSSPGTTNSGELFF. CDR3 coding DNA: TGTGCCAGCAGCGACTCTAGTCCCGGGACGACGAATTCCGGGGAGCTGTTTTTT.

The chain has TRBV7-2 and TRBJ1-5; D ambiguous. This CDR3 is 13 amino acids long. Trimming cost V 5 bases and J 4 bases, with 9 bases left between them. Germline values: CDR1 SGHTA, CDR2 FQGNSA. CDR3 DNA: TGTGCCAGCAGCAGGAACAGAAATCAGCCCCAGCATTTT. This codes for CASSRNRNQPQHF.

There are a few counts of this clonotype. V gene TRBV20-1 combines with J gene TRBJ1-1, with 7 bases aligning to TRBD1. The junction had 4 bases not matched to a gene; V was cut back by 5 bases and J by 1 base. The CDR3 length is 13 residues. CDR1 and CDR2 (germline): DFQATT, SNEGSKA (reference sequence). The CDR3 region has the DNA TGCAGTGCTGGGGACAGAAAGAACACTGAAGCTTTCTTT. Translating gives CSAGDRKNTEAFF.

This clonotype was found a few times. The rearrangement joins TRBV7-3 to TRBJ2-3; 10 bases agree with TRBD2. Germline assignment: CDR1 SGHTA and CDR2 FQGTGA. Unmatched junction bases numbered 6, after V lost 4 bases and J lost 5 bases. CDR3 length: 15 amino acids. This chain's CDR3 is CASSSGSGGRDTQYF. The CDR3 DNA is TGTGCCAGCAGCTCCGGTAGCGGGGGGCGAGATACGCAGTATTTT.

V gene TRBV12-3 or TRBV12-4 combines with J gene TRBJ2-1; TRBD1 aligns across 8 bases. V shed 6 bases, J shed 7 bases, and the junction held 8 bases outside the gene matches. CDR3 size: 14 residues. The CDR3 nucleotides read TGTGCCAGCAGGGACCAGGGGGCGGGGAATGAGCAGTTCTTC. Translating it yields CASRDQGAGNEQFF.

The CDR3: CASSLGVNEKLFF. The CDR3 DNA reads as TGCGCCAGCAGCTTGGGCGTTAATGAAAAACTGTTTTTT. This chain connects TRBV5-1 to TRBJ1-4, with D uncertain. V lost 0 bases and J lost 4, with 4 bases in between. The CDR3 consists of 13 residues. Germline CDR1 and CDR2: SGHRS and YFSETQ.

The CDR3 is CATSRESRGGAEAFF. CDR3 DNA sequence: TGTGCCACCAGCAGAGAGTCCCGTGGCGGGGCTGAAGCTTTCTTT. The rearrangement joins TRBV15 to TRBJ1-1, with D uncertain. The V end was cut by 0 bases, the J end by 6 bases, with 14 bases between. Germline loops: CDR1 LNHNV, CDR2 YYDKDF (reference sequence). The CDR3 runs 15 residues.

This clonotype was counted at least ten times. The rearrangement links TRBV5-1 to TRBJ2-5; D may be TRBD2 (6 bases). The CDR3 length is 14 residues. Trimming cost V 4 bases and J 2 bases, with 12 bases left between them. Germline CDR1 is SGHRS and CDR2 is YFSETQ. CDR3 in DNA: TGCGCCAGCAGCACTCGGGACTTGCAAGAGACCCAGTACTTC. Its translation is CASSTRDLQETQYF.

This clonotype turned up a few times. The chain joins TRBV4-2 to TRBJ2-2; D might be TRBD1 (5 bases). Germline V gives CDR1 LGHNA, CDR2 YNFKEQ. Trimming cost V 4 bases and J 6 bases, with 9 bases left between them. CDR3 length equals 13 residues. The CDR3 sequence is CASSRDSAGELFF. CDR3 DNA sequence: TGTGCCAGCAGCCGAGACAGTGCCGGGGAGCTGTTTTTT.

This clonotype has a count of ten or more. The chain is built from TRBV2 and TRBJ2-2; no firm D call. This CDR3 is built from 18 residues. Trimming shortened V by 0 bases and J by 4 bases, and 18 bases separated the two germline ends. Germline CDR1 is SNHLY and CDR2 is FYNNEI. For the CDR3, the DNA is TGTGCCAGCAGTGAAGCGCTTTTGATAGTAAGAGGCACCGGGGAGCTGTTTTTT. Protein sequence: CASSEALLIVRGTGELFF.

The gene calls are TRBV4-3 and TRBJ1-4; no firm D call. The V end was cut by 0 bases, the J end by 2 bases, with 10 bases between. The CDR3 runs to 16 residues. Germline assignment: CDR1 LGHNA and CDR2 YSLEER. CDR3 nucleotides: TGCGCCAGCAGCCAAGATGGTCAAAATACTAATGAAAAACTGTTTTTT. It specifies CASSQDGQNTNEKLFF.

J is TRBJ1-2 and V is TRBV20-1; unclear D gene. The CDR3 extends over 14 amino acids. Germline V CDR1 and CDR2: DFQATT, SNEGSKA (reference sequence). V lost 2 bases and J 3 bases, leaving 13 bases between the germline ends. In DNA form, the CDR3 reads TGCAGTGCTAGACAGCCCGTAACCTACTATGGCTACACCTTC. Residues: CSARQPVTYYGYTF.